This TCR beta chain was sequenced in a study of cytomegalovirus exposure and HLA in healthy donors. This clone is a singleton in its sample. Researchers ran the PCR with 60 Vbeta and 13 Jbeta primers. Here immunoSEQ multiplex PCR was the method, and the copy in TCRdb shows in-frame clones only, minus some. The sample has 120,000 or so clones, around 68% seen once. The TCR was taken from a woman aged 45-59 years in good health and CMV-seropositive. The specimen was PBMCs.

CDR3 DNA: TGTGCCAGCAGTTATGGCAGGGGCAGGAACACTGAAGCTTTCTTT. Its translation is CASSYGRGRNTEAFF. V and J are TRBV6-5 and TRBJ1-1; possible D gene TRBD1, 6 bases. From germline, CDR1 is MNHEY and CDR2 SVGAGI. This CDR3 is built from 15 residues. Deletions cut 3 bases from V and 1 base from J, with 12 bases between.